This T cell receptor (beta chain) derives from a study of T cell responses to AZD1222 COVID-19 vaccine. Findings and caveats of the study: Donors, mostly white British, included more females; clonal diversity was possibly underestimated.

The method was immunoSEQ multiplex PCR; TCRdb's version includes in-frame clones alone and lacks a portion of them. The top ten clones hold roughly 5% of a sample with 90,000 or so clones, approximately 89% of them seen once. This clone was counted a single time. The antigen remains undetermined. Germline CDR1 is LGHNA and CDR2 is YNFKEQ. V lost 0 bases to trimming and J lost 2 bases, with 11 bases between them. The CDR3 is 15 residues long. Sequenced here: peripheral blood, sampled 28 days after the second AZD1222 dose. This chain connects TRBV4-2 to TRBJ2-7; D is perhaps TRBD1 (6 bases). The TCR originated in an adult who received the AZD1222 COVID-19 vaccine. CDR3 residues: CASSQDLGTPYEQYF. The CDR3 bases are TGTGCCAGCAGCCAAGATTTAGGGACACCCTACGAGCAGTACTTC.